This T cell receptor (beta chain) was identified in a study of CD8+CD57+ T cells in acquired aplastic anemia. The ends lost 4 bases at V and 0 bases at J; junction bases unmatched: 5. Looked up from germline, CDR1 is MDHEN and CDR2 is SYDVKM. The CDR3 loop spans 15 amino acids. Profiling that covered TCR beta VDJ and CDR3 relied on genomic DNA as its template. TCRdb reprocessed the reads with MiXCR, giving one entry per CDR3 protein. The sample yields about 160,000 distinct CDR3 sequences, around 50% seen once. The sequenced patients had an expansion of CD8+CD57+ cells seen by flow cytometry. Sequencing was performed on sorted CD4+, CD8+, or CD8+CD57+ T cells (not recorded which) from PBMCs. This TCR derives from a human donor with aplastic anemia. The rearrangement uses TRBV28 and TRBJ1-1; 7 bases match TRBD1. CDR3 residues: CASSSGTDMNTEAFF. CDR3 sequence (DNA): TGTGCCAGCAGTTCCGGGACAGATATGAACACTGAAGCTTTCTTT.